The 17 T cell receptor beta chains presented below share a single source sample, sequenced in a study of CD8 T cells in ankylosing spondylitis. Each CDR3 protein gets one entry after TCRdb re-called the 5' RACE reads with MiXCR. The data show 310,000 or so distinct CDR3 sequences, 20% seen once. The sequencing sample was made of blood, either unsorted or a sorted T cell fraction (not recorded which). The origin of the receptors is a male donor with ankylosing spondylitis or in good health (not recorded which).

The rearrangement joins TRBV14 to TRBJ2-2; tentatively, D is TRBD2 (7 bases). CDR1 SGHDN and CDR2 FVKESK come from the germline V gene. This CDR3 has 14 amino acids. The germline V and J ends were trimmed by 6 bases and 6 bases, with 14 bases remaining between them. CDR3 sequence: CASRSRGAPGELFF. CDR3 sequence (DNA): TGTGCCAGCAGGAGTCGGGGGGCCCCCGGGGAGCTGTTTTTT.

This sequence joins TRBV28 and TRBJ2-5; 8 bases are shared with TRBD1. CDR3 length: 17 residues. Germline-derived CDR1 and CDR2 are MDHEN and SYDVKM. With V trimmed by 5 bases and J by 0 bases, 11 bases remained unmatched. CDR3 amino acids: CASSAVAGGAYQETQYF. In DNA form, the CDR3 reads TGTGCCAGCAGTGCTGTCGCAGGGGGCGCGTACCAAGAGACCCAGTACTTC.

The V gene is TRBV12-3 or TRBV12-4, the J gene TRBJ2-7; 9 positions match TRBD1. This CDR3 spans 15 amino acids. Trimming at V came to 1 base and at J to 7 bases, leaving 8 bases not matched to a gene. CDR3 region: CASSLDGFGTGEQYV. As DNA, the CDR3 is TGTGCCAGCAGTTTAGATGGTTTTGGGACAGGGGAGCAGTACGTC.

In regard to this clonotype: The junction shows a germline mismatch at one end, possibly a read error. J is TRBJ2-2 and V is TRBV25-1, with D perhaps matching TRBD1 (6 bases). In germline, CDR1 is MGHDK, CDR2 SYGVNS. CDR3 length: 13 amino acids. The CDR3 bases are TGTGCCAGCAAGGGGGTGAACACCGGGGCGCTGTTTTTT. Translating it yields CASKGVNTGALFF.

Concerning this clonotype itself: One end of the junction varies from germline; a read error may be responsible. The chain carries TRBV18 and TRBJ1-2; unclear D gene. The CDR3 sequence is 13 residues long. CDR1 and CDR2 (germline): KGHSH, LQKENI. CDR3 protein: CASSPETHYGCTF. The CDR3 DNA reads TGTGCCAGCTCACCAGAAACGCACTATGGCTGCACCTTC.

The chain couples TRBV11-2 to TRBJ2-3, with a tentative D call TRBD2 (5 bases). V was trimmed by 5 bases and J by 4 bases, leaving 10 bases between them. CDR3 length: 13 amino acids. Germline CDR1 reads SGHAT; CDR2 reads FQNNGV. The CDR3 reads CASSAQRADTQYF. CDR3 in DNA: TGTGCCAGCAGCGCCCAGAGGGCAGATACGCAGTATTTT.

This clonotype was counted at least ten times. This rearrangement joins TRBV12-3 or TRBV12-4 to TRBJ2-1, with 14 nucleotides matching TRBD2. Trimming took 10 bases from V and 7 from J; bases not matched to a gene: 9. The CDR3 extends over 15 amino acids. In DNA, the CDR3 is TGTGCCACCCGGACTAGCGGGGGGTCAGGGAATGAGCAGTTCTTC. Its protein product is CATRTSGGSGNEQFF.

This chain connects TRBV5-1 to TRBJ2-1, with 7 bases that match TRBD2. There are 16 residues in the CDR3. CDR1 and CDR2 (germline): SGHRS, YFSETQ. The ends lost 4 bases at V and 0 bases at J; junction bases unmatched: 7. The CDR3 region is CASSPALADSYNEQFF. CDR3 DNA: TGCGCCAGCAGCCCGGCGCTAGCGGACTCCTACAATGAGCAGTTCTTC. Complete variable domain (other parts from reference TRBV5-1 and TRBJ2-1): KAGVTQTPRYLIKTRGQQVTLSCSPISGHRSVSWYQQTPGQGLQFLFEYFSETQRNKGNFPGRFSGRQFSNSRSEMNVSTLELGDSALYLCASSPALADSYNEQFFGPGTRLTVL.

This clonotype was counted at least ten times. V gene TRBV5-1 combines with J gene TRBJ2-1, with TRBD2 matching 7 bases. Germline values: CDR1 SGHRS, CDR2 YFSETQ. V lost 4 bases to trimming and J lost 0 bases; unmatched junction nucleotides: 4. This CDR3 region has 15 residues. In nucleotides, the CDR3 is TGCGCCAGCAGCACGGGGGGTAACTCCTACAATGAGCAGTTCTTC. Protein sequence: CASSTGGNSYNEQFF.

This clonotype was seen many times. The chain employs TRBV5-1 and TRBJ2-5; 10 bases match TRBD2. V dropped 4 bases and J dropped 2; count of bases not matched to a gene: 2. The CDR3 totals 14 residues. CDR1 is SGHRS, CDR2 YFSETQ, per germline. This chain's CDR3 is CASSPGLAQETQYF. In nucleotides, the CDR3 is TGCGCCAGCAGCCCGGGACTAGCGCAAGAGACCCAGTACTTC.

This chain joins TRBV21-1 and TRBJ2-7; TRBD1 reflects the table's D call only, with no check against the DNA. TRBV21-1 is deemed a pseudogene. CDR3 length: 17 amino acids. The CDR3 region has the DNA TGTGCCAGCAGCAAAGAAGGAAGGACAGGGGTCAAGTACGAGCAGTACGTC. Translation gives CASSKEGRTGVKYEQYV.

This clonotype was counted only a few times. The gene calls are TRBV25-1 and TRBJ2-1; a weak D match, TRBD1 (6 bases). Germline V gene lookup returns CDR1 MGHDK and CDR2 SYGVNS. Trimming stripped 3 bases from V and 3 bases from J, with 18 bases between. The CDR3 covers 17 residues. This CDR3 is CASSEPPGTPSYNEQFF. The CDR3 DNA reads as TGTGCCAGCAGTGAGCCACCTGGGACACCGAGCTACAATGAGCAGTTCTTC.

This clonotype occurred a few times. This chain links TRBV28 with TRBJ2-5; D is ambiguous. Trimming stripped 7 bases from V and 2 bases from J, with 14 bases between. The CDR3 has 14 amino acids. CDR1 is MDHEN, CDR2 SYDVKM, per germline. CDR3 DNA: TGTGCCAGCACCTTCCCAGGAACTCAAGAGACCCAGTACTTC. Amino acid sequence: CASTFPGTQETQYF.

The chain has TRBV4-1 and TRBJ2-3, with 13 bases matching TRBD2. Germline V gives CDR1 MGHRA, CDR2 YSYEKL. V lost 0 bases to trimming and J lost 1 base; unmatched junction nucleotides: 13. The CDR3 length is 21 residues. As DNA, the CDR3 is TGCGCCAGCAGCCAAGATCTAATAACTAGCGGGAGGGCCTGGGGCACAGATACGCAGTATTTT. The encoded protein is CASSQDLITSGRAWGTDTQYF.

This clonotype was picked up a small number of times. The chain has TRBV11-2 and TRBJ2-3; TRBD2 aligns across 15 bases. The CDR3 has 19 residues. CDR1 and CDR2 from the germline V gene are SGHAT and FQNNGV. V gave up 0 bases and J gave up 4 bases; unmatched junction bases: 8. The CDR3 spells CASSLEFGLAGGTADTQYF. The CDR3 nucleotides are TGTGCCAGCAGCTTAGAATTTGGACTAGCGGGGGGGACCGCAGATACGCAGTATTTT. Using reference TRBV11-2 and TRBJ2-3 for the parts outside the CDR3, the full variable domain is EAGVAQSPRYKIIEKRQSVAFWCNPISGHATLYWYQQILGQGPKLLIQFQNNGVVDDSQLPKDRFSAERLKGVDSTLKIQPAKLEDSAVYLCASSLEFGLAGGTADTQYFGPGTRLTVL.

This clonotype occurred many times. The gene calls are TRBV5-1 and TRBJ2-1, with D unclear. Germline values: CDR1 SGHRS, CDR2 YFSETQ. The V end was cut by 0 bases, the J end by 7 bases, with 11 bases between. The CDR3 is made up of 14 amino acids. The CDR3 loop is CASSLGGSLNEQFF. The CDR3 DNA reads TGCGCCAGCAGCTTGGGGGGATCCCTTAATGAGCAGTTCTTC.

This clonotype showed up just a few times. The V call is TRBV20-1, the J call TRBJ2-5; 7 positions agree with TRBD1. Losses at the gene ends were 6 bases for V and 7 bases for J; bases not matched to a gene: 5. The CDR3 runs to 11 residues. CDR1 is DFQATT and CDR2 is SNEGSKA in the germline V gene (reference sequence). CDR3 DNA sequence: TGCAGTGCAGACAGGGTGGGGACCCAGTACTTC. Protein sequence: CSADRVGTQYF.